This TCR beta chain was identified during a study of radiotherapy plus CTLA-4 blockade in lung cancer. Overall study context: In 18% of patients, objective responses were seen; roughly 30% had disease control.

Findings of the study overall: Some TCR clones had been derived from tumors. These clones expanded in peripheral blood after radiotherapy plus ipilimumab.

Clones were read by immunoSEQ multiplex PCR, and TCRdb kept only the in-frame ones, dropping some. This repertoire shows 89,000 or so clones, roughly four fifths found once; its top ten account for about 3.5%. The V gene's germline CDR1 is GTSNPN and CDR2 SVGIG (reference sequence). J gave up 0 bases and V 1 base, and 8 bases lay outside the gene matches. This CDR3 has 16 amino acids. Of note for this clone: Its specificity is unknown.

Sequencing used peripheral blood, obtained from a patient treated with radiotherapy plus ipilimumab. This TCR was sampled from a human donor with non-small cell lung cancer who had a partial response to radiotherapy plus ipilimumab. The rearrangement links TRBV30 to TRBJ2-7, with 8 bases lining up with TRBD2. CDR3 sequence: CAWSGSIAGFSYEQYF. DNA of the CDR3: TGTGCCTGGAGTGGGTCCATAGCGGGGTTCTCCTACGAGCAGTACTTC. The full variable domain, with the rest looked up from reference TRBV30 and TRBJ2-7, is SQTIHQWPATLVQPVGSPLSLECTVEGTSNPNLYWYRQAAGRGLQLLFYSVGIGQISSEVPQNLSASRPQDRQFILSSKKLLLSDSGFYLCAWSGSIAGFSYEQYFGPGTRLTVT.